These T cell receptor beta chains were read from a single sample in a study of Ad26.COV2.S vaccination and SARS-CoV-2 variants. TCRdb's table, derived via immunoSEQ multiplex PCR, lists solely in-frame clones and lacks some. The sample includes approximately 480,000 clones, 70% to 90% seen only once; the top ten take 9.5% to 15%. The starting material was peripheral blood, obtained in a trial of Ad26.COV2.S vaccine versus placebo. Receptors were obtained from a person aged 18-65 years who received the Ad26.COV2.S COVID-19 vaccine or a placebo. The CDR3 runs from the conserved cysteine through the conserved F or W. Each record gives: clone size, D gene, V gene, J gene, CDR3 DNA, CDR3 protein. D genes are given only for firm matches. For some rows the clone size is stated as once, few or many, or as a class when expanded; others skip it.

>.|.|TRBV9|TRBJ2-2
TGTGCCAGCAGCGTAGGGCCGCCGGACACCGGGGAGCTGTTTTTT
CASSVGPPDTGELFF
>.|.|TRBV7-9|TRBJ2-7
TGTGCCCTCCACGGGGTACACGAGCAGTACTTC
CALHGVHEQYF
>few|TRBD2|TRBV15|TRBJ2-3
TGTGCCACCAGCAGAGAATTTGGGACTAGCGGCACAGATACGCAGTATTTT
CATSREFGTSGTDTQYF
>.|.|TRBV24-1|TRBJ2-2
TGTGCCACCAGTCCAGAGAACACCGGGGAGCTGTTTTTT
CATSPENTGELFF
>.|TRBD1|TRBV19|TRBJ2-5
TGTGCCAGTAGTCTACAGGGGGCGCGAATACAAGAGACCCAGTACTTC
CASSLQGARIQETQYF
>.|.|TRBV6-2/TRBV6-3|TRBJ2-1
TGTGCCAGCAGTTTAAGAGGGAGGTTGGTTGAGCAGTTCTTC
CASSLRGRLVEQFF
>.|TRBD2|TRBV9|TRBJ2-1
TGTGCCAGCAGCCGGAGCGGGAGTCCCTACAATGAGCAGTTCTTC
CASSRSGSPYNEQFF
>once|.|TRBV5-4|TRBJ1-3
TGTGCCAGCAGCTTGTTGGAGGGGACTGGAAACACCATATATTTT
CASSLLEGTGNTIYF
>.|TRBD1|TRBV19|TRBJ1-4
TGTGCCAGTAGGGGGACAGGGCTGTCTGAAAAACTGTTTTTT
CASRGTGLSEKLFF
>once|.|TRBV7-9|TRBJ1-1
TGTGCCAGCAGCTTAGTCAACCCGAACACTGAAGCTTTCTTT
CASSLVNPNTEAFF
>.|.|TRBV9|TRBJ1-1
TGTGCCAGCAGCTGGGCGGATGACACTGAAGCTTTCTTT
CASSWADDTEAFF
>.|.|TRBV30|TRBJ2-1
TGTGCCTGGTTCAGGGGGGCAGGGACGTTCTTC
CAWFRGAGTFF
>once|.|TRBV7-2|TRBJ2-2
TGTGCCAGCAGCTCCCGGGACCCATCGACCGGGGAGCTGTTTTTT
CASSSRDPSTGELFF
>.|.|TRBV5-1|TRBJ2-2
TGCGCCAGCACCCCCTTCTGGACAGATACCGGGGAGCTGTTTTTT
CASTPFWTDTGELFF
>.|TRBD1|TRBV5-1|TRBJ1-3
TGCGCCAGCAGCTCGACAGGGGACTCTGGAAACACCATATATTTT
CASSSTGDSGNTIYF
>once|TRBD2|TRBV7-3|TRBJ2-2
TGTGCCAGCAGCTCCCGGGGGGTAGCGAGGAGCGGGGAGCTGTTTTTT
CASSSRGVARSGELFF
>once|.|TRBV19|TRBJ2-1
TGTGCCAGTAGTATAGGCCTGGGAAGGGTCTCCTACAATGAGCAGTTCTTC
CASSIGLGRVSYNEQFF
>.|.|TRBV7-2|TRBJ2-7
TGTGCCAGCAGCCTAGAGTTTGGATACGAGCAGTACTTC
CASSLEFGYEQYF
>once|.|TRBV13|TRBJ1-2
TGTGCCAGCAGCGGGGGGGCGCGGTATGGCTACACCTTC
CASSGGARYGYTF
>.|TRBD2|TRBV11-2|TRBJ2-3
TGTGCCAGCAGCTTGACTAGCCCCCTGGCTGGCACAGATACGCAGTATTTT
CASSLTSPLAGTDTQYF
>.|TRBD1|TRBV19|TRBJ1-2
TGTGCCAGTAGGCCCGGGACAGAGAACTATGGCTACACCTTC
CASRPGTENYGYTF
>.|.|TRBV7-2|TRBJ2-5
TGTGCCAGCAGCCTACGTTCGAGCGCAGAGACCCAGTACTTC
CASSLRSSAETQYF
>few|.|TRBV7-9|TRBJ1-5
TGTGCCAGCAGCCTCGATAATCAGCCCCAGCATTTT
CASSLDNQPQHF
>few|TRBD2|TRBV3-1/TRBV3-2|TRBJ2-3
TGTGCCAGCAGCCAACATAGCGGGAGGGCCGTTGGGGGCACAGATACGCAGTATTTT
CASSQHSGRAVGGTDTQYF
>.|.|TRBV7-2|TRBJ2-3
TGTGCCAGTAAAGAGGCGGGATCGTGGACGCAGTATTTT
CASKEAGSWTQYF
>once|TRBD2|TRBV29-1|TRBJ2-7
TGCAGCGTAACGGGACTAGCGGGAACCTACGAGCAGTACTTC
CSVTGLAGTYEQYF
>many|.|TRBV2|TRBJ2-1
TGTGCCAGCGAGCGGAGAAGCGGAGGTGAGCAGTTCTTC
CASERRSGGEQFF
>.|TRBD1|TRBV5-6|TRBJ1-1
TGTGCCAGCAGCCTCTACAGGGGGCTGGGGGACACTGAAGCTTTCTTT
CASSLYRGLGDTEAFF
>.|.|TRBV7-9|TRBJ1-2
TGTGCCAGCAGCTTAGGGGGCTGGAACTATGGCTACACCTTC
CASSLGGWNYGYTF
>once|.|TRBV18|TRBJ1-3
TGTGCCAGCTCACCTGTGGAGCTGCTCTTTGGAAACACCATATATTTT
CASSPVELLFGNTIYF
>.|TRBD1|TRBV30|TRBJ1-2
TGTGCCTGGAGTACAGGGGTTAAGTATGGCTACACCTTC
CAWSTGVKYGYTF
>few|.|TRBV12-5|TRBJ1-5
TGTGCTAGTGGTTGGGGGAGAGGGCAGCCCCAGCATTTT
CASGWGRGQPQHF
>.|TRBD2|TRBV7-2|TRBJ2-7
TGTGCCAGCAGCTTAGAGGGGACTAGCGGGTCCTACGAGCAGTACTTC
CASSLEGTSGSYEQYF
>.|.|TRBV7-3|TRBJ1-2
TGTGCCAGCACCGCAGGGCCAGGGGCGGTTCATGGCTACACCTTC
CASTAGPGAVHGYTF
>.|.|TRBV19|TRBJ2-5
TGTGCCAGTAGTCGACACACCCCGGGACAAAGACTAAAGGGAGAGACCCAGTACTTC
CASSRHTPGQRLKGETQYF
>.|.|TRBV5-5|TRBJ1-2
TGTGCCAGCACCCCCGGCGGGGGGGAGGGCTACACCTTC
CASTPGGGEGYTF
>.|TRBD2|TRBV7-9|TRBJ2-3
TGTGCCAGCAGCGGCGGGAGAGGAGTGACAGATACGCAGTATTTT
CASSGGRGVTDTQYF
>.|TRBD1|TRBV4-3|TRBJ1-2
TGCGCCAGCAGCCCTGGGACAGTCGTATCATATGGCTACACCTTC
CASSPGTVVSYGYTF
>.|.|TRBV5-5|TRBJ2-6
TGTGCCAGCAGCTTGGAGGTGGGCCCCTACTCTGGGGCCAACGTCCTGACTTTC
CASSLEVGPYSGANVLTF